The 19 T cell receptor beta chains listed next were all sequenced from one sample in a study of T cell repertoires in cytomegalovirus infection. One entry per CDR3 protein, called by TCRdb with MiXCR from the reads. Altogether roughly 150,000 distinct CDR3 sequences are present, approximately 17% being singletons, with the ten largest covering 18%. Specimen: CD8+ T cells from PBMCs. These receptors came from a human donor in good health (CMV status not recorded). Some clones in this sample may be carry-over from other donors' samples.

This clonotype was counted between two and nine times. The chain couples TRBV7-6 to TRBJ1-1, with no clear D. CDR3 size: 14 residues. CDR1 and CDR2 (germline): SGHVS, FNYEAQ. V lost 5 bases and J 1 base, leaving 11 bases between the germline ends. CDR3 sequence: CASSTSAGNTEAFF. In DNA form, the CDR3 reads TGTGCCAGCAGCACATCGGCAGGGAACACTGAAGCTTTCTTT.

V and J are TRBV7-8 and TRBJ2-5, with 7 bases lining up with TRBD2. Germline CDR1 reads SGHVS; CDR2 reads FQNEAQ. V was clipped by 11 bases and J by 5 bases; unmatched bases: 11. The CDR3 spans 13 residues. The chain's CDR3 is CAVQTSGGETQYF. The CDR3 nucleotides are TGTGCCGTCCAAACCTCGGGGGGTGAGACCCAGTACTTC.

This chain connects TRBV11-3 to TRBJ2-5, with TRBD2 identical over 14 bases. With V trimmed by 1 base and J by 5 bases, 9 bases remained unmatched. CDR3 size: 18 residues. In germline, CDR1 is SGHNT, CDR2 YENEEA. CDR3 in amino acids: CASSLGTGLAGVRETQYF. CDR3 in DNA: TGTGCCAGCAGCTTAGGAACGGGACTAGCGGGAGTACGGGAGACCCAGTACTTC. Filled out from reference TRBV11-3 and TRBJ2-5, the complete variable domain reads EAGVVQSPRYKIIEKKQPVAFWCNPISGHNTLYWYLQNLGQGPELLIRYENEEAVDDSQLPKDRFSAERLKGVDSTLKIQPAELGDSAVYLCASSLGTGLAGVRETQYFGPGTRLLVL.

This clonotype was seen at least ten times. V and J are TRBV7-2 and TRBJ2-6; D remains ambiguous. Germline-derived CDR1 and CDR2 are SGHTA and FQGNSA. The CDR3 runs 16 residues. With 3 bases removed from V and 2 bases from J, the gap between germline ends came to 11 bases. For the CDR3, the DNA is TGTGCCAGCAGCTTGGGTCCCTATCCTGGGGCCAACGTCCTGACTTTC. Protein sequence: CASSLGPYPGANVLTF.

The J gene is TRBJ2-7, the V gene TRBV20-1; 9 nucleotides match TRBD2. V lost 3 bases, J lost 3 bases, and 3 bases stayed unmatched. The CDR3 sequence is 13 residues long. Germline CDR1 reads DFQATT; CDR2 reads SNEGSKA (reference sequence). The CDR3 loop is CSASRRGGYEQYF. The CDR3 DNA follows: TGCAGTGCTAGTCGGCGGGGGGGCTACGAGCAGTACTTC.

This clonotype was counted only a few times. The CDR3 nucleotides read TGTGCCAGCAGCCACCCCCTAGCGGGGGGGCCCCATGAGCAGTTCTTC. Translating it yields CASSHPLAGGPHEQFF. V gene TRBV12-3 or TRBV12-4 combines with J gene TRBJ2-1; 12 bases map to TRBD2. The CDR3 consists of 16 residues. Unmatched junction bases numbered 11, after V lost 6 bases and J lost 8 bases.

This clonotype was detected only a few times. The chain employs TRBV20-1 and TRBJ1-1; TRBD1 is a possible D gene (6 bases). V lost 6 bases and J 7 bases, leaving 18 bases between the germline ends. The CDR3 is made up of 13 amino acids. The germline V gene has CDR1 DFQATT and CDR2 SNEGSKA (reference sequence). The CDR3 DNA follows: TGCAGTGCCGGGGGCAGGGACCCGGTTGAAGCTTTCTTT. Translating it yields CSAGGRDPVEAFF.

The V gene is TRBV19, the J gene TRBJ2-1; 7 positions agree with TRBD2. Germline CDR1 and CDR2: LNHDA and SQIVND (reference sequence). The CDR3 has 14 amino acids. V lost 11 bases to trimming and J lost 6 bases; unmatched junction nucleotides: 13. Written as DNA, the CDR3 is TGTGCCTCGACCCGGGACTATGGGCGCAATGAGCAGTTCTTC. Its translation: CASTRDYGRNEQFF. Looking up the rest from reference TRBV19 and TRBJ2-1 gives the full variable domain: DGGITQSPKYLFRKEGQNVTLSCEQNLNHDAMYWYRQDPGQGLRLIYYSQIVNDFQKGDIAEGYSVSREKKESFPLTVTSAQKNPTAFYLCASTRDYGRNEQFFGPGTRLTVL.

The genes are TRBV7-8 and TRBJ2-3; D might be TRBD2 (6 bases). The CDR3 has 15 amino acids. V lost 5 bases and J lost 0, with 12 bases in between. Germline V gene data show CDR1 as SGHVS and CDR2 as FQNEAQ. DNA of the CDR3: TGTGCCAGCAGCCACGGGGGAGAGAGCACAGATACGCAGTATTTT. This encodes CASSHGGESTDTQYF. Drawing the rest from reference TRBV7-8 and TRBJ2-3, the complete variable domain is GAGVSQSPRYKVAKRGQDVALRCDPISGHVSLFWYQQALGQGPEFLTYFQNEAQLDKSGLPSDRFFAERPEGSVSTLKIQRTQQEDSAVYLCASSHGGESTDTQYFGPGTRLTVL.

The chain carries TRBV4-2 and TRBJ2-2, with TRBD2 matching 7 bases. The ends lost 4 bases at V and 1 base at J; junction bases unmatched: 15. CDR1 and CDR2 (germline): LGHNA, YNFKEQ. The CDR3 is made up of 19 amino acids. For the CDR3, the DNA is TGTGCCAGCAGCCCCTCCCGGGGAGGTAGCGGGCGGAACACCGGGGAGCTGTTTTTT. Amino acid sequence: CASSPSRGGSGRNTGELFF.

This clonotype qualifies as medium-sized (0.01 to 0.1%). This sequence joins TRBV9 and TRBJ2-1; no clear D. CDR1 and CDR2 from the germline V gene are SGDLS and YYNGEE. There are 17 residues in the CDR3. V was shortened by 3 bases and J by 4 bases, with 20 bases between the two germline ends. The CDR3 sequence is CASSDPITSARYNEQFF. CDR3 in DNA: TGTGCCAGCAGCGACCCCATAACATCGGCAAGGTACAATGAGCAGTTCTTC. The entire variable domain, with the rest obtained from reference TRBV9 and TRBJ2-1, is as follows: DSGVTQTPKHLITATGQRVTLRCSPRSGDLSVYWYQQSLDQGLQFLIQYYNGEERAKGNILERFSAQQFPDLHSELNLSSLELGDSALYFCASSDPITSARYNEQFFGPGTRLTVL.

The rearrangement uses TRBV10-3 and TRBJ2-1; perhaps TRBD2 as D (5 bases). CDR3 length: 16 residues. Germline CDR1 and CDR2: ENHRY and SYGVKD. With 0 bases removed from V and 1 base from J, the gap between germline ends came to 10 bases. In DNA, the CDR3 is TGTGCCATCAGTGAGTCGGAGCGGAATTCCTACAATGAGCAGTTCTTC. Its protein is CAISESERNSYNEQFF.

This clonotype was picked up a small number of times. CDR3 nucleotides: TGTGCCAGCAGCTTTCCCCAGGTAGCTCTGGGTGAGCAGTTCTTC. Its protein product is CASSFPQVALGEQFF. The rearrangement joins TRBV7-8 to TRBJ2-1; D not resolved. The CDR3 loop spans 15 amino acids. V was clipped by 3 bases and J by 9 bases, with 18 bases between them. Germline-derived CDR1 and CDR2 are SGHVS and FQNEAQ.

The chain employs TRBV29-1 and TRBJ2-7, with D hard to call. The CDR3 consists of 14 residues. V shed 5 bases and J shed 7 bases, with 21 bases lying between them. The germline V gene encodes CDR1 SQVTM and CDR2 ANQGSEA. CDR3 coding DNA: TGCAGCGTTTATTCCAACACGGCGACAATAGAGCAGTACTTC. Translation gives CSVYSNTATIEQYF.

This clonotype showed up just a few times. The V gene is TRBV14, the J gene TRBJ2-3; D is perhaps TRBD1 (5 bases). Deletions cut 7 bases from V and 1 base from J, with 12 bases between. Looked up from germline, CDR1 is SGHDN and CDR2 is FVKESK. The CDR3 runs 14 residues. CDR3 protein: CASNIIGGTDTQYF. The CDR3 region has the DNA TGTGCCAGCAACATAATAGGGGGCACAGATACGCAGTATTTT.

The CDR3 sequence: CASRRLDSWGSGANVLTF. The CDR3, as DNA: TGTGCCAGCAGGCGATTGGACAGTTGGGGCTCTGGGGCCAACGTCCTGACTTTC. The chain uses TRBV6-2 or TRBV6-3 and TRBJ2-6; D possibly corresponds to TRBD1 (6 bases). Trimming left V 6 bases short and J 0 bases short, with 18 bases between. CDR1 is MNHEY, CDR2 SVGEGT, per germline. The CDR3 is 18 amino acids.

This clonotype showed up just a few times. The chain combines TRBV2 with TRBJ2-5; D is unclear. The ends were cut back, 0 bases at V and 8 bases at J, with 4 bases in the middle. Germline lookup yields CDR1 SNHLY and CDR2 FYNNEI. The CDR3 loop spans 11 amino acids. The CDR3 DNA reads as TGTGCCAGCAGTGAAGCCCCCACCCAGTACTTC. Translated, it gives CASSEAPTQYF.

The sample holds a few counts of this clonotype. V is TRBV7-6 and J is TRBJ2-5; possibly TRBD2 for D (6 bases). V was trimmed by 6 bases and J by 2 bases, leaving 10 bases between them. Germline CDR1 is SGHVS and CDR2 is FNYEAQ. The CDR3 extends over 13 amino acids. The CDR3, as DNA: TGTGCCAGCAGAGCCGGACTACAAGAGACCCAGTACTTC. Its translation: CASRAGLQETQYF.

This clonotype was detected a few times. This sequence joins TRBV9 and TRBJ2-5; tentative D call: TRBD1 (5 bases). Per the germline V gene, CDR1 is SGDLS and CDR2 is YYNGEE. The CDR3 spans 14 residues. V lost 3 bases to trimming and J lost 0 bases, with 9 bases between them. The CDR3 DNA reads TGTGCCAGCAGCGCCCGACAGAACCAAGAGACCCAGTACTTC. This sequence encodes CASSARQNQETQYF.